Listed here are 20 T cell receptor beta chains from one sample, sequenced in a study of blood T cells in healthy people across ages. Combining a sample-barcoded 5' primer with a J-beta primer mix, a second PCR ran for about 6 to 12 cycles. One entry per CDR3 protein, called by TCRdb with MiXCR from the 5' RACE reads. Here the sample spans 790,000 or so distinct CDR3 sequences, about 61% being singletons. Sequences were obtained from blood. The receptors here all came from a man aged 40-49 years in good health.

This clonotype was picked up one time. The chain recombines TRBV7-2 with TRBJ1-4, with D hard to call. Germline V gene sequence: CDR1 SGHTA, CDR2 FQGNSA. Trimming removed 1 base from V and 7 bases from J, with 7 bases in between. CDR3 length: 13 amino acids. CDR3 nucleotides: TGTGCCAGCAGCTTAGATAGTGGTGAAAAACTGTTTTTT. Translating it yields CASSLDSGEKLFF.

CDR3 DNA sequence: TGTGCCAGCAGCCATTCGTCACAGGGGGCGCGAGGCTACACCTTC. Translated: CASSHSSQGARGYTF. The chain has TRBV3-1 and TRBJ1-2; 9 positions match TRBD1. The CDR3 is 15 amino acids. Per germline, CDR1 LGHDT and CDR2 YNNKEL (reference sequence). V shed 3 bases and J 8 bases; nucleotides not matched to a gene: 10. The full variable domain, with the rest looked up from reference TRBV3-1 and TRBJ1-2, is DTAVSQTPKYLVTQMGNDKSIKCEQNLGHDTMYWYKQDSKKFLKIMFSYNNKELIINETVPNRFSPKSPDKAHLNLHINSLELGDSAVYFCASSHSSQGARGYTFGSGTRLTVV.

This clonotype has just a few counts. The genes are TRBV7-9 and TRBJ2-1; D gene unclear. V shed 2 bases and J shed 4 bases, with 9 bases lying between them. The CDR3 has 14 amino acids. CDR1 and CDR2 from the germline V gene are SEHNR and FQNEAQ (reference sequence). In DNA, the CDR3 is TGTGCCAGCAGCTTAAGTCCCAGTTACAATGAGCAGTTCTTC. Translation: CASSLSPSYNEQFF.

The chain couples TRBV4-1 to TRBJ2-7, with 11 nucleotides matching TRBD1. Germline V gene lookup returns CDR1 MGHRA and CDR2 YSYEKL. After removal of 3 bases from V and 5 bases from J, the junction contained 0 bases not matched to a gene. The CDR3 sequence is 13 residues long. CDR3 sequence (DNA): TGCGCCAGCAGCCAGGGACAGGGGGACGAGCAGTACTTC. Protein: CASSQGQGDEQYF.

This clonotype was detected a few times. The DNA for the CDR3 is TGTGCCAGCAGCTCCAGGGCCAACACTGAAGCTTTCTTT. It translates to CASSSRANTEAFF. The genes are TRBV7-6 and TRBJ1-1; a possible D gene is TRBD1 (5 bases). From germline, CDR1 is SGHVS and CDR2 FNYEAQ. This CDR3 spans 13 amino acids. V lost 4 bases and J 2 bases, leaving 8 bases between the germline ends.

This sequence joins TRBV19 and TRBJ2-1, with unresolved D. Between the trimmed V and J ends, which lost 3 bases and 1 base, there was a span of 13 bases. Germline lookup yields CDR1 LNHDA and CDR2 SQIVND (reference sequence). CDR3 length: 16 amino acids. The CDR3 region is CASSMGQRSSYNEQFF. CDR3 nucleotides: TGTGCCAGTAGTATGGGCCAGAGATCTTCCTACAATGAGCAGTTCTTC.

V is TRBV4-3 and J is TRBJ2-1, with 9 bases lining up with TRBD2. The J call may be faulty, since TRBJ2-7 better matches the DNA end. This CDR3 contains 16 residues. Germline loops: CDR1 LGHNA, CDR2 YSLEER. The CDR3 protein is CASSPSTSGDYNEQYF. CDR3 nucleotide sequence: TGCGCCAGCAGCCCTTCGACTAGCGGAGATTACAATGAGCAGTACTTC.

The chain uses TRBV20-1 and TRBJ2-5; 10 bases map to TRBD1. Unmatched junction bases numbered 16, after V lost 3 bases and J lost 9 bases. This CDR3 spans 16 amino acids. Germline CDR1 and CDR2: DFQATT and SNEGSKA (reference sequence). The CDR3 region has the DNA TGCAGTGCTAGCGACTCTGGGACAGGGGAGGGGGAGGCCCAGTACTTC. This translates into CSASDSGTGEGEAQYF.

This CDR3 is CASSPVLGQGVKAFF. The CDR3 region has the DNA TGCGCCAGCAGCCCAGTGCTGGGACAGGGAGTAAAGGCTTTCTTT. The V gene is TRBV5-1, the J gene TRBJ1-1, with 9 bases identical to TRBD1. The CDR3 spans 15 residues. The V gene's germline CDR1 is SGHRS and CDR2 YFSETQ. V was pared by 4 bases and J by 11 bases, with 15 bases of the junction left unmatched.

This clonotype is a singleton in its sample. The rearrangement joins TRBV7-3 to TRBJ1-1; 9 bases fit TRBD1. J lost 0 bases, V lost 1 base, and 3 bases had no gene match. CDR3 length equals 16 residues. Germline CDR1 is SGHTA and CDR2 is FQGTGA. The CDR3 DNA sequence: TGTGCCAGCAGCTTAATGGGACAGGGTGTGAACACTGAAGCTTTCTTT. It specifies CASSLMGQGVNTEAFF. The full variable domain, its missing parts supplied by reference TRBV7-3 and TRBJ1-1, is GAGVSQTPSNKVTEKGKYVELRCDPISGHTALYWYRQSLGQGPEFLIYFQGTGAADDSGLPNDRFFAVRPEGSVSTLKIQRTERGDSAVYLCASSLMGQGVNTEAFFGQGTRLTVV.

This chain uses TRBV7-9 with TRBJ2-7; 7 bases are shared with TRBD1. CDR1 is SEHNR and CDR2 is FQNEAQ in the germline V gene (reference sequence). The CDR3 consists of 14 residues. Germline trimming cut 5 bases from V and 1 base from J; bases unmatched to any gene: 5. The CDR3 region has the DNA TGTGCCAGCAGCCCGGGACAGTATTCCTACGAGCAGTACTTC. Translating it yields CASSPGQYSYEQYF.

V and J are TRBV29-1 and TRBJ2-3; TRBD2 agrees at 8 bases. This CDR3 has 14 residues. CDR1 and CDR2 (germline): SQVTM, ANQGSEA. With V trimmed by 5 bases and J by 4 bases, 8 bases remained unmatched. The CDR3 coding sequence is TGCAGCGTTCTAGGTAGCGGGGCCCCAGATACGCAGTATTTT. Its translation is CSVLGSGAPDTQYF.

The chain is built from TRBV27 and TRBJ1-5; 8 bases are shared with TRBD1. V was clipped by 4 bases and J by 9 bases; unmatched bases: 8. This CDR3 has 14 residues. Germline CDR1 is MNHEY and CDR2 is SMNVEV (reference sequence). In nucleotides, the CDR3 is TGTGCCAGCAGTTCCTCGACAGGGGTTCGGCCCCAGCATTTT. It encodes CASSSSTGVRPQHF.

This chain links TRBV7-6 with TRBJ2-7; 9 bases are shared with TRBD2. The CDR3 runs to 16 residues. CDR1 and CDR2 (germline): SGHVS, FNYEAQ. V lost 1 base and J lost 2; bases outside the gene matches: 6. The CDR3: CASSLEASGTTYEQYF. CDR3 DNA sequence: TGTGCCAGCAGCTTAGAGGCTAGCGGGACTACCTACGAGCAGTACTTC.

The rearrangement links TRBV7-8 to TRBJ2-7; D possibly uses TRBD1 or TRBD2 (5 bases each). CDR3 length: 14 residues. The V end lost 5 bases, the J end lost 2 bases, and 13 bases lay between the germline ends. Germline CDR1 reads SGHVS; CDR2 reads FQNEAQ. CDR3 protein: CASSTGTATYEQYF. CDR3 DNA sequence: TGTGCCAGCAGCACCGGGACGGCCACCTACGAGCAGTACTTC.

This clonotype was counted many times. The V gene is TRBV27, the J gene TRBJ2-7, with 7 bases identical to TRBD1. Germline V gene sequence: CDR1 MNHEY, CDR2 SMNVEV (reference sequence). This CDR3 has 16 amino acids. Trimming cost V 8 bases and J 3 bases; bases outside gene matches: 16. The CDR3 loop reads CASQSRTGPEGYEQYF. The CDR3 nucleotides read TGTGCCAGCCAGAGTCGGACAGGACCCGAGGGCTACGAGCAGTACTTC.

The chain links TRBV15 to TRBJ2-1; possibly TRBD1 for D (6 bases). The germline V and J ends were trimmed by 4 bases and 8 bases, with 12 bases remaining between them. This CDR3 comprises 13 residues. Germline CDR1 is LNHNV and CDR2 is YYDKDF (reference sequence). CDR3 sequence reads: CATSTRSGDEQFF. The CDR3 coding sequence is TGTGCCACCAGCACCAGGTCAGGGGATGAGCAGTTCTTC.

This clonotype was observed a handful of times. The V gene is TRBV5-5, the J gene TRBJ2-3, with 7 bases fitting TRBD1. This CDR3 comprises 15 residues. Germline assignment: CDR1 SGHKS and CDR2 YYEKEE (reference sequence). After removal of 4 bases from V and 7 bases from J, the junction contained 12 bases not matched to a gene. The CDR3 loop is CASSLHETGTYTQYF. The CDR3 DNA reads TGTGCCAGCAGCCTCCATGAGACAGGGACATATACGCAGTATTTT.

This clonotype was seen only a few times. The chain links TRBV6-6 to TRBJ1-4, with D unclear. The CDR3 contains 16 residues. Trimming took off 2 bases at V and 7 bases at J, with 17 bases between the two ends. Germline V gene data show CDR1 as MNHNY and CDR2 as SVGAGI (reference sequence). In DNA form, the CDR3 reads TGTGCCAGCAGTTACGACCCAGAGTCCTGGGGTGAAAAACTGTTTTTT. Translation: CASSYDPESWGEKLFF.

CDR3 sequence: CASSTTFSQATDTQYF. The CDR3 DNA sequence: TGTGCCAGCAGCACGACGTTCTCGCAGGCCACAGATACGCAGTATTTT. The chain joins TRBV7-2 to TRBJ2-3; D gene unclear. Germline values: CDR1 SGHTA, CDR2 FQGNSA. The CDR3 has 16 residues. V was trimmed by 5 bases and J by 2 bases, leaving 17 bases between them.